The source of this TCR beta chain is a study of blood T cells in healthy people across ages. As to this clonotype: The antigen is not known.

Study-level points and caveats: Researchers deemed the diversity estimates from one million T cells underestimates.

Using a J-beta primer mix together with a sample-barcoded 5' primer, a second PCR was run for roughly 6 to 12 cycles. MiXCR, applied by TCRdb to the 5' RACE reads, yields one record per CDR3 protein. The profile covers 800,000 or so distinct CDR3 sequences, with around 62% appearing a single time and about a quarter taken by the ten largest. J was trimmed by 2 bases and V by 8 bases; bases with no gene match: 9. Germline CDR1 reads MNHNY; CDR2 reads SVGAGI (reference sequence). This CDR3 comprises 15 residues. The V call is TRBV6-6, the J call TRBJ1-1; 9 positions match TRBD1. The source of this sequence is a man under 40 in good health. Material for sequencing was blood. This chain's CDR3 is CASGNRGRANTEAFF. CDR3 DNA sequence: TGTGCCAGCGGTAACAGGGGGCGGGCAAACACTGAAGCTTTCTTT.